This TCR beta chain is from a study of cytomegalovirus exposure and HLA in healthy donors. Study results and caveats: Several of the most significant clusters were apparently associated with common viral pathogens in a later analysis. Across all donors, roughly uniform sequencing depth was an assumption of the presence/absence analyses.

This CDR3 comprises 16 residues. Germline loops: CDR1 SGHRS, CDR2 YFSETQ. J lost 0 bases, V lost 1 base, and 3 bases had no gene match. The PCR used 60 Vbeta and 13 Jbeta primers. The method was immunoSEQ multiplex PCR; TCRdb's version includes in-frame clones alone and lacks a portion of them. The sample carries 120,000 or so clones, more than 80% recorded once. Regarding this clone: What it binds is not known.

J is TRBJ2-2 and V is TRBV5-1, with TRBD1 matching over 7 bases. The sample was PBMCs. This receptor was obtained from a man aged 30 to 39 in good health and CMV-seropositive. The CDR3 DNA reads TGCGCCAGCAGCTTGCGAGGGGGCACGAACACCGGGGAGCTGTTTTTT. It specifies CASSLRGGTNTGELFF.